The next 17 T cell receptor beta chains were all read from a single sample in a study of T cell responses to AZD1222 COVID-19 vaccine. Sequencing used immunoSEQ multiplex PCR; TCRdb keeps in-frame clones, though not all of them. The sample shows around 140,000 clones, roughly 86% of them seen only once. The sequencing used peripheral blood, collected 28 days after the second dose of the MenACWY control vaccine. The receptors were sampled from an adult who received the MenACWY meningococcal vaccine as a control.

The V gene is TRBV19, the J gene TRBJ2-7, with D unresolved. CDR1 and CDR2 (germline): LNHDA, SQIVND (reference sequence). Trimming removed 6 bases from V and 4 bases from J, with 13 bases in between. CDR3 length equals 13 residues. CDR3 amino acids: CASSPALSYEQYF. The CDR3 coding sequence is TGTGCCAGTAGCCCCGCGTTGTCGTACGAGCAGTACTTC.

The rearrangement joins TRBV6-6 to TRBJ2-7; 7 bases line up with TRBD2. The CDR3 covers 13 residues. V trimming: 6 bases; J trimming: 2 bases; junction bases outside the gene matches: 4. Germline V gene sequence: CDR1 MNHNY, CDR2 SVGAGI (reference sequence). This CDR3 is CASSYRGAYEQYF. The CDR3 DNA reads as TGTGCCAGCAGCTACCGGGGGGCCTACGAGCAGTACTTC.

This clone was seen a few times. The chain recombines TRBV28 with TRBJ2-1; TRBD2 matches at 12 bases. The germline gives CDR1 MDHEN, CDR2 SYDVKM. The length of the CDR3 is 16 residues. Trimming removed 6 bases from V and 8 bases from J; junction bases left unmatched: 11. CDR3 DNA: TGTGCCAGCAGCTCCTCTAGCGGGAGGGCCTTTTATGAGCAGTTCTTC. Translating it yields CASSSSSGRAFYEQFF.

The chain's CDR3 is CASSFPDRGCGYTF. For the CDR3, the DNA is TGTGCCAGCAGCTTCCCGGACAGGGGCTGCGGCTACACCTTC. The chain uses TRBV7-6 and TRBJ1-2, with 9 bases fitting TRBD1. Germline-derived CDR1 and CDR2 are SGHVS and FNYEAQ. This CDR3 has 14 amino acids. The V gene end was trimmed by 3 bases and the J gene end by 8 bases; junction bases not matched to a gene: 7.

The chain carries TRBV7-3 and TRBJ2-3; TRBD1 matches 7 bases. CDR1 is SGHTA, CDR2 FQGTGA, per germline. V shed 5 bases and J 5 bases; nucleotides not matched to a gene: 13. CDR3 length: 16 residues. CDR3 protein: CASSARPTGSGDTQYF. In DNA, the CDR3 is TGTGCCAGCAGCGCAAGACCGACAGGGTCTGGAGATACGCAGTATTTT. Filled out from reference TRBV7-3 and TRBJ2-3, the complete variable domain reads GAGVSQTPSNKVTEKGKYVELRCDPISGHTALYWYRQSLGQGPEFLIYFQGTGAADDSGLPNDRFFAVRPEGSVSTLKIQRTERGDSAVYLCASSARPTGSGDTQYFGPGTRLTVL.

The chain employs TRBV6-5 and TRBJ2-2; D might be TRBD1 (5 bases). V lost 5 bases and J lost 1, with 8 bases in between. This CDR3 is 14 amino acids long. Looked up from germline, CDR1 is MNHEY and CDR2 is SVGAGI. The CDR3 protein is CASSRRGNTGELFF. The DNA of the CDR3 is TGTGCCAGCAGTAGAAGGGGGAACACCGGGGAGCTGTTTTTT.

The chain is built from TRBV4-1 and TRBJ2-1, with D possibly TRBD2 on 6 matching bases. The CDR3 length is 13 residues. V lost 0 bases to trimming and J lost 12 bases, with 12 bases between them. The germline V gene encodes CDR1 MGHRA and CDR2 YSYEKL. CDR3 DNA sequence: TGCGCCAGCAGCCAAGAGCCTAGCGATAGGCAGTTCTTC. Translation gives CASSQEPSDRQFF.

The gene calls are TRBV2 and TRBJ2-1; 9 bases match TRBD2. The CDR3 length is 15 residues. CDR1 is SNHLY, CDR2 FYNNEI, per germline. The V and J ends lost 4 bases and 10 bases, in that order; junction bases with no gene match: 11. The CDR3 reads CASSVRGRAFDEQFF. The DNA for the CDR3 is TGTGCCAGCAGTGTTCGCGGGAGGGCCTTCGACGAGCAGTTCTTC.

This chain joins TRBV6-5 and TRBJ1-1; 7 bases are shared with TRBD1. CDR1 is MNHEY and CDR2 is SVGAGI in the germline V gene. The CDR3 length is 14 residues. J gave up 2 bases and V 2 bases, and 2 bases lay outside the gene matches. This chain's CDR3 is CASSYHRGNTEAFF. The CDR3 DNA reads TGTGCCAGCAGTTACCACAGGGGAAACACTGAAGCTTTCTTT.

The chain is built from TRBV5-6 and TRBJ2-7; 7 nucleotides align to TRBD1. Germline V lookup: CDR1 SGHDT, CDR2 YYEEEE. V lost 0 bases and J lost 3; bases outside the gene matches: 0. The CDR3 length is 13 residues. The DNA for the CDR3 is TGTGCCAGCAGCTTGGACAGGGGCTACGAGCAGTACTTC. Protein: CASSLDRGYEQYF.

This clone has more than one count but fewer than ten. The chain employs TRBV6-6 and TRBJ1-2; TRBD1 matches at 7 bases. Germline V gene data show CDR1 as MNHNY and CDR2 as SVGAGI (reference sequence). J lost 4 bases, V lost 6 bases, and 11 bases had no gene match. CDR3 size: 15 residues. CDR3 residues: CASRPHDRDIYGYTF. CDR3 nucleotides: TGTGCCAGCAGACCCCACGACAGGGATATCTATGGCTACACCTTC.

A single count supports this clone. J is TRBJ1-3 and V is TRBV6-5; D possibly corresponds to TRBD1 (5 bases). The CDR3 is 14 amino acids. CDR1 and CDR2 (germline): MNHEY, SVGAGI. Trimming left V 2 bases short and J 4 bases short, with 9 bases between. The CDR3 DNA is TGTGCCAGCAGTTACGGGACGTCCGGAAACACCATATATTTT. Amino acids: CASSYGTSGNTIYF.

J is TRBJ2-3 and V is TRBV29-1; D gene unclear. Germline V lookup: CDR1 SQVTM, CDR2 ANQGSEA. The CDR3 spans 12 residues. Trimming removed 7 bases at V and 0 bases at J, with 8 bases between. CDR3 in DNA: TGCAGCGCTTCAGCTAGCACAGATACGCAGTATTTT. Its translation is CSASASTDTQYF.

V gene TRBV7-2 combines with J gene TRBJ2-7, with TRBD2 matching 11 bases. V gave up 5 bases and J gave up 2 bases; unmatched junction bases: 5. Germline lookup yields CDR1 SGHTA and CDR2 FQGNSA. The CDR3 has 15 residues. DNA for the CDR3: TGTGCCAGCAGCACGACTAGCGGGGCAACCTACGAGCAGTACTTC. As protein: CASSTTSGATYEQYF.

V is TRBV7-8 and J is TRBJ2-7; D may be TRBD1 (6 bases). The germline V gene has CDR1 SGHVS and CDR2 FQNEAQ. V was shortened by 6 bases and J by 6 bases, with 24 bases between the two germline ends. The CDR3 totals 16 residues. As DNA, the CDR3 is TGTGCCAGCAGGCAAGGCAGGGGCGAAAGGATCTCCGAGCAGTACTTC. This gives the protein CASRQGRGERISEQYF.

The chain links TRBV13 to TRBJ2-7; a possible D gene is TRBD1 (5 bases). Germline V gene sequence: CDR1 PRHDT, CDR2 FYEKMQ (reference sequence). Deletions cut 2 bases from V and 0 bases from J, with 8 bases between. The CDR3 contains 14 residues. CDR3 DNA: TGTGCCAGCAGCTTACGACAGAGCTCCTACGAGCAGTACTTC. It translates to CASSLRQSSYEQYF. The full variable domain, its missing parts supplied by reference TRBV13 and TRBJ2-7, is AAGVIQSPRHLIKEKRETATLKCYPIPRHDTVYWYQQGPGQDPQFLISFYEKMQSDKGSIPDRFSAQQFSDYHSELNMSSLELGDSALYFCASSLRQSSYEQYFGPGTRLTVT.

V and J are TRBV28 and TRBJ2-1; TRBD1 matches at 10 bases. The length of the CDR3 is 11 residues. After removal of 3 bases from V and 14 bases from J, the junction contained 1 base not matched to a gene. Germline V gene lookup returns CDR1 MDHEN and CDR2 SYDVKM. CDR3: CASSFGQGEFF. DNA for the CDR3: TGTGCCAGCAGTTTCGGACAGGGGGAGTTCTTC.